The next 25 T cell receptor beta chains were all read from a single sample in a study of blood T cell repertoires in COVID-19. Produced via immunoSEQ multiplex PCR; TCRdb's table is partial and in-frame only. The sample lists approximately 250,000 clones; roughly nine tenths were seen once. The sample was peripheral blood. Receptors were obtained from a man aged 35 to 55 with active or convalescent COVID-19.

J is TRBJ1-6 and V is TRBV19, with D possibly matching TRBD1 (5 bases). V was pared by 1 base and J by 12 bases, with 16 bases between. CDR3 length: 15 residues. The V gene's germline CDR1 is LNHDA and CDR2 SQIVND (reference sequence). As DNA, the CDR3 is TGTGCCAGTAGTATAGCTGGGGACTACAGGCGACCCCTCCACTTT. Translated: CASSIAGDYRRPLHF.

The chain is built from TRBV24-1 and TRBJ2-3; TRBD1 is a possible D gene (5 bases). CDR1 is KGHDR, CDR2 SFDVKD, per germline. The germline V and J ends were trimmed by 7 bases and 5 bases, with 21 bases remaining between them. This CDR3 comprises 16 residues. The CDR3 reads CATSRYQQGSGDTQYF. In DNA form, the CDR3 reads TGTGCCACCAGCCGTTATCAGCAGGGTTCCGGAGATACGCAGTATTTT.

The V gene is TRBV30, the J gene TRBJ1-1; a possible D gene is TRBD1 (6 bases). CDR3 length: 12 amino acids. The V gene's germline CDR1 is GTSNPN and CDR2 SVGIG (reference sequence). Trimming shortened V by 3 bases and J by 5 bases, and 10 bases separated the two germline ends. The CDR3: CAWRQGRTEAFF. The CDR3 nucleotides read TGTGCCTGGAGACAGGGTAGGACTGAAGCTTTCTTT.

The chain couples TRBV5-4 to TRBJ2-5, with 13 bases lining up with TRBD2. The CDR3 extends over 17 amino acids. Germline CDR1 and CDR2: SGHNT and YYREEE (reference sequence). With V trimmed by 4 bases and J by 4 bases, 10 bases remained unmatched. The CDR3 sequence: CASSPGGTSGEGETQYF. The CDR3 DNA is TGTGCCAGCAGCCCGGGAGGGACTAGCGGGGAAGGAGAGACCCAGTACTTC.

V is TRBV7-9 and J is TRBJ1-4, with 8 bases aligning to TRBD1. This CDR3 is built from 17 residues. Unmatched junction bases numbered 8, after V lost 5 bases and J lost 0 bases. Germline assignment: CDR1 SEHNR and CDR2 FQNEAQ (reference sequence). CDR3 protein: CASSETGDGPTNEKLFF. In DNA, the CDR3 is TGTGCCAGCAGCGAGACAGGGGATGGTCCAACTAATGAAAAACTGTTTTTT.

The chain is built from TRBV4-1 and TRBJ1-4; TRBD1 is a possible D gene (6 bases). The V and J ends lost 4 bases and 0 bases respectively, with 12 bases between them. The V gene's germline CDR1 is MGHRA and CDR2 YSYEKL. CDR3 length: 16 residues. The CDR3: CASSPRTATTNEKLFF. The CDR3 DNA reads TGCGCCAGCAGCCCAAGGACAGCCACAACTAATGAAAAACTGTTTTTT.

This clone was detected only a few times. V gene TRBV11-2 combines with J gene TRBJ1-2, with a weak D call TRBD1 (6 bases). Germline values: CDR1 SGHAT, CDR2 FQNNGV. This CDR3 contains 14 residues. V was clipped by 5 bases and J by 7 bases, with 17 bases between them. CDR3 region: CASSPSTGQGGYTF. The CDR3 nucleotides read TGTGCCAGCAGCCCTTCAACAGGGCAGGGTGGCTACACCTTC.

J is TRBJ1-1 and V is TRBV19, with 9 nucleotides matching TRBD1. Germline trimming cut 5 bases from V and 6 bases from J; bases unmatched to any gene: 4. In germline, CDR1 is LNHDA, CDR2 SQIVND (reference sequence). CDR3 length equals 13 residues. CDR3 in amino acids: CASSRDREAEAFF. The CDR3 DNA sequence: TGTGCCAGTAGTCGGGACAGGGAGGCTGAAGCTTTCTTT.

V is TRBV19 and J is TRBJ2-3, with 14 positions matching TRBD2. Germline assignment: CDR1 LNHDA and CDR2 SQIVND (reference sequence). The length of the CDR3 is 17 residues. Trimming at V came to 6 bases and at J to 7 bases, leaving 12 bases not matched to a gene. This CDR3 reads CASSLSTSGGGRNTQYF. The CDR3 DNA reads as TGTGCCAGTAGCCTGTCGACTAGCGGGGGGGGGCGGAATACGCAGTATTTT. The full variable domain, with the rest looked up from reference TRBV19 and TRBJ2-3, is DGGITQSPKYLFRKEGQNVTLSCEQNLNHDAMYWYRQDPGQGLRLIYYSQIVNDFQKGDIAEGYSVSREKKESFPLTVTSAQKNPTAFYLCASSLSTSGGGRNTQYFGPGTRLTVL.

V gene TRBV19 combines with J gene TRBJ2-1; D is possibly TRBD2 (6 bases). Looked up from germline, CDR1 is LNHDA and CDR2 is SQIVND (reference sequence). V lost 4 bases to trimming and J lost 2 bases, with 15 bases between them. The CDR3 sequence is 16 residues long. CDR3 in DNA: TGTGCCAGTAGTAGCCTGGAGGGAGTAACCTACAATGAGCAGTTCTTC. This gives the protein CASSSLEGVTYNEQFF. The full variable domain, completed using reference TRBV19 and TRBJ2-1, is DGGITQSPKYLFRKEGQNVTLSCEQNLNHDAMYWYRQDPGQGLRLIYYSQIVNDFQKGDIAEGYSVSREKKESFPLTVTSAQKNPTAFYLCASSSLEGVTYNEQFFGPGTRLTVL.

The gene calls are TRBV5-6 and TRBJ1-1; 9 bases are a match to TRBD1. Germline-derived CDR1 and CDR2 are SGHDT and YYEEEE. The CDR3 runs 19 residues. Losses at the gene ends were 1 base for V and 3 bases for J; bases not matched to a gene: 16. In DNA, the CDR3 is TGTGCCAGCAGCTTGTATACAGGGGGCGATTCCCTAGGTCACACTGAAGCTTTCTTT. Its protein is CASSLYTGGDSLGHTEAFF. Full variable domain (remainder filled in from reference TRBV5-6 and TRBJ1-1): DAGVTQSPTHLIKTRGQQVTLRCSPKSGHDTVSWYQQALGQGPQFIFQYYEEEERQRGNFPDRFSGHQFPNYSSELNVNALLLGDSALYLCASSLYTGGDSLGHTEAFFGQGTRLTVV.

This rearrangement joins TRBV7-9 to TRBJ2-5; 8 nucleotides align to TRBD1. The CDR3 is 13 amino acids. J lost 4 bases, V lost 5 bases, and 3 bases had no gene match. The germline CDR1 and CDR2 sequences are SEHNR and FQNEAQ (reference sequence). In nucleotides, the CDR3 is TGTGCCAGCAGCCCACAGGGGGGAGAGACCCAGTACTTC. Translating gives CASSPQGGETQYF.

The chain links TRBV10-3 to TRBJ2-2, with 7 bases lining up with TRBD2. The CDR3 has 14 amino acids. Germline V gene lookup returns CDR1 ENHRY and CDR2 SYGVKD. The J segment lost 4 bases and the V segment lost 6 bases, leaving 5 bases of the junction unmatched. The CDR3 nucleotides read TGTGCCATCAGCACTAGCGCGGGCACCGGGGAGCTGTTTTTT. Translation: CAISTSAGTGELFF.

This chain uses TRBV2 with TRBJ1-1; 8 bases are a match to TRBD1. CDR1 and CDR2 from the germline V gene are SNHLY and FYNNEI. The CDR3 loop spans 14 amino acids. With 5 bases clipped from V and 6 bases from J, the junction kept 8 bases outside the gene matches. CDR3 DNA sequence: TGTGCCAGCAGTCCATATACAGGGGGTTCTGAAGCTTTCTTT. Residues: CASSPYTGGSEAFF.

This rearrangement joins TRBV12-3 or TRBV12-4 to TRBJ1-5; D remains ambiguous. Trimming removed 7 bases at V and 2 bases at J, with 9 bases between. The CDR3 has 13 residues. Here the CDR3 reads CASTSGGNQPQHF. The CDR3 DNA sequence: TGTGCCAGCACCTCCGGTGGCAATCAGCCCCAGCATTTT.

The chain's CDR3 is CAWRGQGRSPLHF. CDR3 nucleotide sequence: TGTGCCTGGAGGGGACAGGGGCGTTCACCCCTCCACTTT. The gene calls are TRBV30 and TRBJ1-6; TRBD1 matches at 10 bases. CDR3 length: 13 residues. Germline CDR1 reads GTSNPN; CDR2 reads SVGIG (reference sequence). Losses at the gene ends were 3 bases for V and 9 bases for J; bases not matched to a gene: 2.

The chain recombines TRBV11-2 with TRBJ2-5; possibly TRBD2 for D (7 bases). V was trimmed by 1 base and J by 5 bases, leaving 17 bases between them. The germline V gene encodes CDR1 SGHAT and CDR2 FQNNGV. This CDR3 comprises 16 residues. CDR3: CASSLGVGGRLETQYF. CDR3 coding DNA: TGTGCCAGCAGCTTAGGTGTCGGGGGGCGCTTGGAGACCCAGTACTTC.

This clone was picked up a small number of times. The gene calls are TRBV24-1 and TRBJ1-2; D is uncertain. The V gene's germline CDR1 is KGHDR and CDR2 SFDVKD. The CDR3 contains 16 residues. V lost 2 bases to trimming and J lost 3 bases, with 15 bases between them. The CDR3, as DNA: TGTGCCACCAGTGATTCAACTTCGGGTCTTTACTATGGCTACACCTTC. This sequence encodes CATSDSTSGLYYGYTF.

The chain combines TRBV4-2 with TRBJ1-5; D unresolved. V lost 0 bases, J lost 5 bases, and 17 bases lay in between. Germline V gene data show CDR1 as LGHNA and CDR2 as YNFKEQ. CDR3 length equals 17 residues. The CDR3 spells CASSQDRGPWADQPQHF. Here the CDR3 DNA reads TGTGCCAGCAGCCAAGATCGAGGGCCATGGGCGGATCAGCCCCAGCATTTT.

This clone showed up just once. V and J are TRBV9 and TRBJ1-2; D not resolved. This CDR3 comprises 14 residues. Trimming left V 2 bases short and J 4 bases short, with 12 bases between. The V gene's germline CDR1 is SGDLS and CDR2 YYNGEE. CDR3 in amino acids: CASSVGDLRYGYTF. The CDR3 DNA sequence: TGTGCCAGCAGCGTTGGAGATCTCCGCTATGGCTACACCTTC.

V usage is TRBV30 and J usage is TRBJ1-6, with 8 bases aligning to TRBD1. Germline V CDR1 and CDR2: GTSNPN, SVGIG (reference sequence). The CDR3 spans 16 residues. The V segment lost 2 bases and the J segment 0 bases; nucleotides outside the gene matches: 3. CDR3 DNA: TGTGCCTGGAGTTGGACAGGGAGCTCCTATAATTCACCCCTCCACTTT. Translation: CAWSWTGSSYNSPLHF.

The rearrangement uses TRBV2 and TRBJ2-7; 9 bases agree with TRBD2. V dropped 2 bases and J dropped 4; count of bases not matched to a gene: 6. CDR1 SNHLY and CDR2 FYNNEI come from the germline V gene. This CDR3 is 15 amino acids long. CDR3 sequence (DNA): TGTGCCAGCAGTGAAAAAAGCGGGAGGTTATACGAGCAGTACTTC. The encoded protein is CASSEKSGRLYEQYF.

The chain has TRBV10-3 and TRBJ2-3, with D tentatively TRBD1 (6 bases). The CDR3 is 14 amino acids. Trimming stripped 7 bases from V and 3 bases from J, with 14 bases between. CDR1 ENHRY and CDR2 SYGVKD come from the germline V gene. The CDR3 DNA sequence: TGTGCCATCAACAGGGAGAGAAAGACAGATACGCAGTATTTT. As protein: CAINRERKTDTQYF.

The genes are TRBV11-3 and TRBJ2-1; the match to TRBD2 covers 8 bases. Germline loops: CDR1 SGHNT, CDR2 YENEEA. V lost 0 bases and J lost 4; bases outside the gene matches: 11. The CDR3 length is 18 residues. This CDR3 is CASSLDQDGRATYNEQFF. The CDR3 bases are TGTGCCAGCAGCTTAGATCAGGACGGGAGGGCCACTTACAATGAGCAGTTCTTC.

This clone was detected a few times. This chain joins TRBV6-5 and TRBJ2-2; perhaps TRBD1 as D (5 bases). The CDR3 covers 13 residues. CDR1 MNHEY and CDR2 SVGAGI come from the germline V gene. Trimming removed 6 bases from V and 0 bases from J, with 5 bases in between. CDR3 amino acids: CASRGANTGELFF. CDR3 DNA: TGTGCCAGCAGAGGGGCGAACACCGGGGAGCTGTTTTTT.